These 5 T cell receptor beta chains came from one sample sequenced in a study of blood T cell repertoires in COVID-19. Repertoires were generated with immunoSEQ multiplex PCR, while TCRdb's copy carries only in-frame clones and drops some. The sample has about 59,000 clones, approximately 80% seen once. Sequencing was performed on peripheral blood. All receptors derive from a woman in her seventies with acute or convalescent COVID-19.

The J gene is TRBJ2-5, the V gene TRBV28; 8 bases map to TRBD2. V was clipped by 3 bases and J by 2 bases; unmatched bases: 8. The CDR3 totals 16 residues. Germline CDR1 and CDR2: MDHEN and SYDVKM. The CDR3: CASSFPAGEGQETQYF. DNA of the CDR3: TGTGCCAGCAGTTTCCCAGCGGGGGAGGGACAAGAGACCCAGTACTTC.

This clone is a singleton in its sample. The V gene is TRBV28, the J gene TRBJ1-4; no firm D call. This CDR3 region has 15 residues. Looked up from germline, CDR1 is MDHEN and CDR2 is SYDVKM. V shed 4 bases and J shed 9 bases, with 18 bases lying between them. The DNA of the CDR3 is TGTGCCAGCAGTTCCACGGGGAACGATGGTCAAAAACTGTTTTTT. It is translated as CASSSTGNDGQKLFF.

This chain uses TRBV5-1 with TRBJ2-5, with 13 bases identical to TRBD2. The germline V gene encodes CDR1 SGHRS and CDR2 YFSETQ. The trim removed 3 bases at V and 5 bases at J, leaving 7 bases unmatched. The CDR3 is 16 residues long. The CDR3 DNA reads TGCGCCAGCAGCTCCGGGACTAGCGGGGTCAGGGAGACCCAGTACTTC. Its protein product is CASSSGTSGVRETQYF.

J is TRBJ2-2 and V is TRBV12-5; 8 positions agree with TRBD2. Germline trimming cut 0 bases from V and 7 bases from J; bases unmatched to any gene: 7. Germline V gene data show CDR1 as LGHNT and CDR2 as FRNRAP. This CDR3 spans 16 amino acids. The CDR3 nucleotides are TGTGCTAGTGGTTTGGTACGGCCTAGCGGGCACGGGGAGCTGTTTTTT. This translates into CASGLVRPSGHGELFF.

The gene calls are TRBV5-4 and TRBJ2-3; D gene uncertain. This CDR3 spans 14 amino acids. Germline V gives CDR1 SGHNT, CDR2 YYREEE (reference sequence). V was clipped by 2 bases and J by 4 bases, with 11 bases between them. CDR3 loop: CASSLPGMADTQYF. DNA of the CDR3: TGTGCCAGCAGCTTACCAGGAATGGCAGATACGCAGTATTTT.